The rows below give T cell receptor beta chains drawn from one sample of a study of cytomegalovirus exposure and HLA in healthy donors. Sequencing used immunoSEQ multiplex PCR; TCRdb keeps in-frame clones, though not all of them. The sample has 300,000 to 400,000 clones, about nine tenths seen once. Sequences were obtained from PBMCs. Receptors were obtained from a woman between 18 and 30 years old in good health and CMV-seronegative. CDR3s include the opening cysteine and the closing phenylalanine or tryptophan. D genes are given only for firm matches. Clone size is stated in some rows and not others, as once, few, many or a class when expanded.

-	TRBJ2-1	-	TRBV28	CASWDSPLHEQFF	TGTGCCTCGTGGGACTCCCCTTTGCATGAGCAGTTCTTC
-	TRBJ2-1	-	TRBV5-1	CASNLDGVMEFF	TGCGCCAGCAACCTCGACGGGGTTATGGAGTTCTTC
-	TRBJ2-7	-	TRBV11-2	CASSLPTRARDIIYEQYF	TGTGCCAGCAGCTTGCCGACTAGGGCCCGAGATATTATCTACGAGCAGTACTTC
TRBD1	TRBJ1-1	-	TRBV6-5	CASSYNRGSTEAFF	TGTGCCAGCAGTTACAACAGGGGGAGTACTGAAGCTTTCTTT
-	TRBJ2-7	-	TRBV5-1	CASSLGSTGRNAYEQYF	TGCGCCAGCAGCTTGGGAAGCACAGGGCGGAACGCCTACGAGCAGTACTTC
TRBD1	TRBJ1-4	-	TRBV7-8	CASSPRDSYTATNEKLFF	TGTGCCAGCAGCCCCCGGGACAGCTATACAGCAACTAATGAAAAACTGTTTTTT
-	TRBJ1-1	-	TRBV2	CASSEGGSSRTEAFF	TGTGCCAGCAGTGAAGGAGGCAGCTCTCGGACTGAAGCTTTCTTT
TRBD2	TRBJ2-5	-	TRBV7-2	CASSLVFGGRAGETQYF	TGTGCCAGCAGCTTAGTGTTTGGCGGGAGGGCCGGAGAGACCCAGTACTTC
-	TRBJ1-1	-	TRBV5-6	CASSLGVRGAFF	TGTGCCAGCAGCTTGGGGGTTAGGGGAGCTTTCTTT
TRBD2	TRBJ2-3	-	TRBV5-1	CASSRGLADTDTQYF	TGCGCCAGCAGCCGGGGACTAGCGGACACAGATACGCAGTATTTT
-	TRBJ2-1	once	TRBV27	CASRRREPYNEQFF	TGTGCCAGCAGGAGACGGGAGCCCTACAATGAGCAGTTCTTC
-	TRBJ2-7	-	TRBV11-2	CASSLDLSGGARYEQYF	TGTGCCAGCAGCTTAGATTTGTCGGGGGGCGCTCGGTACGAGCAGTACTTC
TRBD1	TRBJ2-1	-	TRBV7-9	CASSLRGGSDNEQFF	TGTGCCAGCAGCTTACGAGGGGGCTCAGATAATGAGCAGTTCTTC
-	TRBJ2-2	-	TRBV28	CASSTNTGELFF	TGTGCCAGCAGCACGAACACCGGGGAGCTGTTTTTT
-	TRBJ2-2	-	TRBV25-1	CASSYAHTGELFF	TGTGCCAGCAGCTACGCCCACACCGGGGAGCTGTTTTTT
-	TRBJ2-7	-	TRBV28	CASSFPAAGDEQYF	TGTGCCAGCAGTTTCCCGGCTGCAGGGGACGAGCAGTACTTC
TRBD2	TRBJ2-1	-	TRBV13	CASSHASGRFYEQFF	TGTGCCAGCAGCCATGCTAGCGGGAGGTTCTATGAGCAGTTCTTC